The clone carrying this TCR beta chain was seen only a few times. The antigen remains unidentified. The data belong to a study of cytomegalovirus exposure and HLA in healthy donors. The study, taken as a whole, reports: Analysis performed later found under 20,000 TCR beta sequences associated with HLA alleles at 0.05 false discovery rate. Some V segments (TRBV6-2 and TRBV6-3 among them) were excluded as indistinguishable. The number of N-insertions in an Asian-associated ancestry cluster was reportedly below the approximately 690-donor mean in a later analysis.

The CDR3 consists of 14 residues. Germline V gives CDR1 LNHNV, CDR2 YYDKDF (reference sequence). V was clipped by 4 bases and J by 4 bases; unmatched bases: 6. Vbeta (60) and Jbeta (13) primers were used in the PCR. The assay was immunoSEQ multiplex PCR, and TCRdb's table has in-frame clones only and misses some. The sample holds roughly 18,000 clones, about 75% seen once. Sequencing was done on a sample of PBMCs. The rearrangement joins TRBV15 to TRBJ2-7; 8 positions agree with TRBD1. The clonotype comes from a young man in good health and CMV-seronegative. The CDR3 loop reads CATSTRTGKYEQYF. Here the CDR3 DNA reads TGTGCCACCAGCACCAGGACAGGGAAGTACGAGCAGTACTTC.